A selection of T cell receptor beta chains follows, all from one sample in a study of T cell responses to AZD1222 COVID-19 vaccine. The repertoire was sequenced with immunoSEQ multiplex PCR; TCRdb's copy has only in-frame clones and lacks some. The profile shows fewer than 110,000 clones, 90% of them singletons. The material sequenced was peripheral blood, taken on day 0 of AZD1222 vaccination. The receptor set was obtained from an adult in good health. CDR3s include the opening cysteine and the closing phenylalanine or tryptophan. The D gene is left open where the match is weak. Clone sizes are given selectively: once, few, many, or a class where the clone is expanded.

d_gene: NA; abundance: NA; j_gene: TRBJ1-5; v_gene: TRBV6-2/TRBV6-3; CDR3aa: CASSYSGRSNQPQHF; CDR3nt: TGTGCCAGCAGTTATTCTGGGAGGAGCAATCAGCCCCAGCATTTT
d_gene: TRBD2; abundance: NA; j_gene: TRBJ2-1; v_gene: TRBV5-4; CDR3aa: CASSLVASGGYNEQFF; CDR3nt: TGTGCCAGCAGCTTGGTTGCTAGCGGGGGGTACAATGAGCAGTTCTTC
d_gene: NA; abundance: NA; j_gene: TRBJ1-1; v_gene: TRBV30; CDR3aa: CAWSPYTEAFF; CDR3nt: TGTGCCTGGAGCCCATACACTGAAGCTTTCTTT
d_gene: NA; abundance: NA; j_gene: TRBJ2-7; v_gene: TRBV5-1; CDR3aa: CASSLFHEQYF; CDR3nt: TGCGCCAGCAGCTTATTCCACGAGCAGTACTTC
d_gene: TRBD2; abundance: NA; j_gene: TRBJ2-1; v_gene: TRBV7-2; CDR3aa: CASSLDGGSWNEQFF; CDR3nt: TGTGCCAGCAGCTTAGACGGGGGGAGTTGGAATGAGCAGTTCTTC
d_gene: NA; abundance: NA; j_gene: TRBJ2-2; v_gene: TRBV6-6; CDR3aa: CASSPYVGSRPNTGELFF; CDR3nt: TGTGCCAGCAGTCCCTATGTGGGGTCCCGACCGAACACCGGGGAGCTGTTTTTT
d_gene: TRBD2; abundance: NA; j_gene: TRBJ2-1; v_gene: TRBV7-8; CDR3aa: CASSSSSGGDIPHQQFF; CDR3nt: TGTGCCAGCAGCTCCTCTAGCGGGGGAGATATACCGCATCAGCAGTTCTTC
d_gene: NA; abundance: NA; j_gene: TRBJ2-3; v_gene: TRBV10-3; CDR3aa: CAISSGGAGTDTQYF; CDR3nt: TGTGCCATCAGTTCCGGGGGCGCTGGAACAGATACGCAGTATTTT
d_gene: NA; abundance: NA; j_gene: TRBJ2-7; v_gene: TRBV27; CDR3aa: CASSLTQAGRGENRVYEQYF; CDR3nt: TGTGCCAGCAGTTTGACCCAGGCAGGCAGGGGAGAAAATAGGGTCTACGAGCAGTACTTC
d_gene: TRBD2; abundance: few; j_gene: TRBJ2-7; v_gene: TRBV7-2; CDR3aa: CASSPGTRRTYEQYF; CDR3nt: TGTGCCAGCAGCCCCGGGACTAGACGCACCTACGAGCAGTACTTC
d_gene: NA; abundance: NA; j_gene: TRBJ1-4; v_gene: TRBV28; CDR3aa: CASSPLRELFF; CDR3nt: TGTGCCAGCAGTCCCCTGAGGGAACTGTTTTTT
d_gene: NA; abundance: NA; j_gene: TRBJ1-3; v_gene: TRBV19; CDR3aa: CASGLSGNTIYF; CDR3nt: TGTGCCAGCGGACTTTCTGGAAACACCATATATTTT
d_gene: TRBD2; abundance: NA; j_gene: TRBJ2-5; v_gene: TRBV5-1; CDR3aa: CASSFSGGAVQETQYF; CDR3nt: TGCGCCAGCAGCTTTAGCGGGGGGGCAGTTCAGGAGACCCAGTACTTC
d_gene: TRBD1; abundance: once; j_gene: TRBJ2-3; v_gene: TRBV27; CDR3aa: CASSFLPTGERAHTQYF; CDR3nt: TGTGCCAGCAGTTTCCTGCCTACAGGGGAACGGGCTCATACGCAGTATTTT
d_gene: NA; abundance: NA; j_gene: TRBJ1-2; v_gene: TRBV15; CDR3aa: CATSRDRGGGGYTF; CDR3nt: TGTGCCACCAGCAGAGATCGGGGGGGAGGAGGCTACACCTTC
d_gene: TRBD1; abundance: NA; j_gene: TRBJ2-7; v_gene: TRBV20-1; CDR3aa: CSAWDSYEQYF; CDR3nt: TGCAGTGCTTGGGACAGTTACGAGCAGTACTTC
d_gene: TRBD1; abundance: once; j_gene: TRBJ2-5; v_gene: TRBV5-1; CDR3aa: CASSLGPGGAETQYF; CDR3nt: TGCGCCAGCAGCTTGGGGCCAGGGGGCGCGGAGACCCAGTACTTC
d_gene: TRBD1; abundance: NA; j_gene: TRBJ1-2; v_gene: TRBV6-5; CDR3aa: CASSPTRDRMYGYTF; CDR3nt: TGTGCCAGCAGTCCCACCCGGGACAGAATGTATGGCTACACCTTC
d_gene: NA; abundance: NA; j_gene: TRBJ2-1; v_gene: TRBV6-2/TRBV6-3; CDR3aa: CASSLGGPSEQFF; CDR3nt: TGTGCCAGCAGTTTGGGGGGCCCAAGTGAGCAGTTCTTC
d_gene: NA; abundance: once; j_gene: TRBJ1-1; v_gene: TRBV18; CDR3aa: CASSPRTADLNTEAFF; CDR3nt: TGTGCCAGCTCACCCAGGACAGCCGATTTGAACACTGAAGCTTTCTTT
d_gene: NA; abundance: NA; j_gene: TRBJ1-2; v_gene: TRBV6-5; CDR3aa: CASSYWRFYGYTF; CDR3nt: TGTGCCAGCAGTTACTGGAGATTCTATGGCTACACCTTC
d_gene: NA; abundance: NA; j_gene: TRBJ2-7; v_gene: TRBV2; CDR3aa: CASSEALSGDLSGEQYF; CDR3nt: TGTGCCAGCAGTGAAGCGCTTTCGGGGGATCTCAGCGGCGAGCAGTACTTC
d_gene: NA; abundance: NA; j_gene: TRBJ1-5; v_gene: TRBV28; CDR3aa: CASSLLRRSNQPQHF; CDR3nt: TGTGCCAGCAGTTTATTGCGGCGTAGCAATCAGCCCCAGCATTTT
d_gene: TRBD1; abundance: NA; j_gene: TRBJ1-4; v_gene: TRBV6-1; CDR3aa: CASSEAFGTAEKLFF; CDR3nt: TGTGCCAGCAGTGAAGCATTTGGGACAGCTGAAAAACTGTTTTTT
d_gene: NA; abundance: NA; j_gene: TRBJ1-1; v_gene: TRBV6-2/TRBV6-3; CDR3aa: CASSTGTGAFF; CDR3nt: TGTGCCAGCAGTACGGGGACTGGGGCTTTCTTT
d_gene: TRBD2; abundance: NA; j_gene: TRBJ2-7; v_gene: TRBV13; CDR3aa: CASSPAGGRYEQYF; CDR3nt: TGTGCCAGCAGCCCAGCGGGGGGTAGGTACGAGCAGTACTTC
d_gene: TRBD1; abundance: NA; j_gene: TRBJ2-5; v_gene: TRBV12-3/TRBV12-4; CDR3aa: CASSPGTVETQYF; CDR3nt: TGTGCCAGCAGTCCCGGGACAGTAGAGACCCAGTACTTC
d_gene: NA; abundance: NA; j_gene: TRBJ1-2; v_gene: TRBV19; CDR3aa: CASSIKQADYGYTF; CDR3nt: TGTGCCAGTAGTATCAAACAGGCCGACTATGGCTACACCTTC
d_gene: NA; abundance: NA; j_gene: TRBJ1-1; v_gene: TRBV10-1; CDR3aa: CASSEGGGNTEAFF; CDR3nt: TGCGCCAGCAGTGAAGGAGGTGGGAACACTGAAGCTTTCTTT
d_gene: NA; abundance: NA; j_gene: TRBJ2-7; v_gene: TRBV7-8; CDR3aa: CASSRGQGSSYEQYF; CDR3nt: TGTGCCAGCAGCCGAGGGCAGGGAAGCTCCTACGAGCAGTACTTC
d_gene: TRBD2; abundance: few; j_gene: TRBJ2-5; v_gene: TRBV7-9; CDR3aa: CASSPPSGGGSETQYF; CDR3nt: TGTGCCAGCAGCCCCCCTAGCGGGGGAGGTTCAGAGACCCAGTACTTC